The 29 T cell receptor beta chains below all came from one sample that was sequenced in a study of early T cells in non-severe SARS-CoV-2 infection. TCRdb re-called the 5' RACE reads with MiXCR, one entry per CDR3 protein. The table includes some 22,000 distinct CDR3 sequences, approximately 4.5% detected once. Input material: whole blood. All receptors derive from an adult who was a healthcare worker with PCR-confirmed SARS-CoV-2 infection or an uninfected control (not recorded which).

This clonotype was observed many times. CDR3 in DNA: TGCAGCGTTGACCATGGCTACACCTTC. It codes for CSVDHGYTF. This chain joins TRBV29-1 and TRBJ1-2; D is ambiguous. The CDR3 runs 9 residues. V was pared by 3 bases and J by 6 bases, with 2 bases between. From germline, CDR1 is SQVTM and CDR2 ANQGSEA.

This clonotype came up many times. The V call is TRBV29-1, the J call TRBJ1-2; D is possibly TRBD1 (6 bases). Germline CDR1 reads SQVTM; CDR2 reads ANQGSEA. The CDR3 totals 15 residues. Trimming removed 7 bases from V and 6 bases from J, with 24 bases in between. In nucleotides, the CDR3 is TGCAGCGGAACGAACCGGGACACTTCTTATGATGGCTACACCTTC. Amino acids: CSGTNRDTSYDGYTF.

This clonotype showed up many times. V is TRBV7-2 and J is TRBJ2-1; weak D call: TRBD2 (5 bases). CDR1 and CDR2 (germline): SGHTA, FQGNSA. Deletions cut 3 bases from V and 4 bases from J, with 10 bases between. This CDR3 spans 14 amino acids. The CDR3 DNA follows: TGTGCCAGCAGCTTGAGGGCGGAGTACAATGAGCAGTTCTTC. Encoded protein: CASSLRAEYNEQFF.

Only a few counts were recorded for this clonotype. This chain joins TRBV30 and TRBJ1-2; 8 bases align to TRBD1. Germline V gene sequence: CDR1 GTSNPN, CDR2 SVGIG (reference sequence). The CDR3 totals 13 residues. The V segment lost 3 bases and the J segment 12 bases; nucleotides outside the gene matches: 12. For the CDR3, the DNA is TGTGCCTGGAGGTTATCCGGGACAGGTTTCGACACCTTC. It translates to CAWRLSGTGFDTF.

Ten or more counts support this clonotype. The chain combines TRBV9 with TRBJ1-6, with 9 bases lining up with TRBD1. J gave up 14 bases and V 6 bases, and 6 bases lay outside the gene matches. CDR1 is SGDLS, CDR2 YYNGEE, per germline. The CDR3 spans 12 residues. The CDR3 nucleotides are TGTGCCAGCAACCGACAGGGGGAATCCCTCCACTTT. Its protein is CASNRQGESLHF. Variable domain in full (rest from reference TRBV9 and TRBJ1-6): DSGVTQTPKHLITATGQRVTLRCSPRSGDLSVYWYQQSLDQGLQFLIQYYNGEERAKGNILERFSAQQFPDLHSELNLSSLELGDSALYFCASNRQGESLHFGNGTRLTVT.

This sequence joins TRBV6-7 and TRBJ2-3; D may correspond to TRBD1 or TRBD2 (5 bases each). TRBV6-7 is assigned to the ORF class and has an uncertain function. The CDR3 sequence is 15 residues long. V lost 11 bases and J 7 bases, leaving 25 bases between the germline ends. The CDR3 reads CAGQGERRAPHTQYF. Here the CDR3 DNA reads TGTGCCGGCCAGGGTGAGCGGAGAGCGCCTCATACGCAGTATTTT.

This clonotype qualifies as medium-sized. J is TRBJ1-5 and V is TRBV27, with unresolved D. Germline V gene sequence: CDR1 MNHEY, CDR2 SMNVEV (reference sequence). Deletions cut 2 bases from V and 7 bases from J, with 15 bases between. The CDR3 totals 15 residues. CDR3 in amino acids: CASSLDPKGRQPQHF. DNA for the CDR3: TGTGCCAGCAGTTTAGACCCAAAAGGGAGACAGCCCCAGCATTTT.

This clonotype was found many times. The rearrangement joins TRBV4-3 to TRBJ2-7; 9 bases agree with TRBD1. Germline CDR1 and CDR2: LGHNA and YSLEER. CDR3 length: 15 amino acids. V was clipped by 3 bases and J by 5 bases; unmatched bases: 8. The CDR3: CASSQLTGGENEQYF. The CDR3 coding sequence is TGCGCCAGCAGCCAGTTGACAGGGGGTGAGAACGAGCAGTACTTC.

The gene calls are TRBV3-1 and TRBJ1-6; D gene unclear. The CDR3 totals 16 residues. V was cut by 4 bases and J by 7 bases, with 17 bases left in between. Germline assignment: CDR1 LGHDT and CDR2 YNNKEL (reference sequence). CDR3 sequence: CASSPTTSRPNSPLHF. The CDR3 nucleotides are TGTGCCAGCAGCCCCACCACCAGTCGTCCCAATTCACCCCTCCACTTT.

This clonotype was counted a few times. V gene TRBV29-1 combines with J gene TRBJ1-1; D is possibly TRBD1 (6 bases). CDR3 length equals 13 residues. Germline CDR1 SQVTM, CDR2 ANQGSEA. V was shortened by 6 bases and J by 8 bases, with 19 bases between the two germline ends. The CDR3 DNA reads TGCAGCGTGTGGACAGCCAGAAGCCCCGAAGCTTTCTTT. Residues: CSVWTARSPEAFF.

This clonotype was detected a few times. The chain joins TRBV28 to TRBJ1-1; 8 bases are shared with TRBD1. The junction had 11 bases not matched to a gene; V was cut back by 6 bases and J by 2 bases. CDR1 is MDHEN, CDR2 SYDVKM, per germline. The CDR3 contains 16 residues. CDR3 protein: CASRTPPGGINTEAFF. The CDR3 DNA sequence: TGTGCCAGCAGGACCCCCCCAGGGGGCATCAACACTGAAGCTTTCTTT.

This clonotype showed up many times. This sequence joins TRBV28 and TRBJ2-3, with 14 bases aligning to TRBD2. The CDR3 sequence is 21 residues long. J was trimmed by 4 bases and V by 3 bases; bases with no gene match: 18. Germline CDR1 MDHEN, CDR2 SYDVKM. CDR3 in amino acids: CASSFPTDSGTSGGGADTQYF. CDR3 coding DNA: TGTGCCAGCAGTTTCCCAACTGACTCCGGGACTAGCGGGGGTGGGGCAGATACGCAGTATTTT.

In this sample, this clonotype turned up many times. CDR3 amino acids: CASSQRTANSGNTIYF. CDR3 in DNA: TGTGCCAGCAGCCAGCGGACGGCAAACTCTGGAAACACCATATATTTT. J is TRBJ1-3 and V is TRBV11-2; D unresolved. V lost 5 bases to trimming and J lost 0 bases, with 14 bases between them. The CDR3 runs to 16 residues. From germline, CDR1 is SGHAT and CDR2 FQNNGV.

This clonotype has ten or more counts. J is TRBJ1-5 and V is TRBV19, with 7 bases that match TRBD1. CDR1 is LNHDA, CDR2 SQIVND, per germline (reference sequence). The CDR3 consists of 16 residues. Trimming removed 4 bases from V and 0 bases from J; junction bases left unmatched: 6. The CDR3 bases are TGTGCCAGTAGTAAATTCGGGACAGATAGCAATCAGCCCCAGCATTTT. Translation: CASSKFGTDSNQPQHF.

At least ten counts were recorded for this clonotype. The CDR3 loop is CASSMTGDTGELFF. In DNA form, the CDR3 reads TGTGCCAGTAGTATGACGGGGGATACCGGGGAGCTGTTTTTT. The chain recombines TRBV19 with TRBJ2-2; maybe TRBD2 (6 bases). Germline V gives CDR1 LNHDA, CDR2 SQIVND (reference sequence). The CDR3 extends over 14 amino acids. Trimming cost V 3 bases and J 5 bases, with 10 bases left between them.

This clonotype appeared many times. In DNA, the CDR3 is TGTGCCAGCAGTGGAAGACTAGCGGGGGGCACAGATACGCAGTATTTT. It is translated as CASSGRLAGGTDTQYF. The chain couples TRBV6-2 or TRBV6-3 to TRBJ2-3; 12 nucleotides line up with TRBD2. Per the germline V gene, CDR1 is MNHEY and CDR2 is SVGEGT. This CDR3 has 16 residues. After removal of 5 bases from V and 1 base from J, the junction contained 4 bases not matched to a gene.

This clonotype occurred many times. The V gene is TRBV7-2, the J gene TRBJ2-1; weak D call: TRBD2 (6 bases). Germline V gene data show CDR1 as SGHTA and CDR2 as FQGNSA. CDR3 length: 14 residues. Trimming removed 5 bases at V and 2 bases at J, with 10 bases between. The CDR3 DNA reads TGTGCCAGCAGCACCAGACTAGCCTACAATGAGCAGTTCTTC. Its protein product is CASSTRLAYNEQFF.

This clonotype was picked up many times. The genes are TRBV3-1 and TRBJ2-1; no clear D. CDR1 LGHDT and CDR2 YNNKEL come from the germline V gene (reference sequence). The CDR3 spans 16 residues. V lost 4 bases to trimming and J lost 2 bases, with 15 bases between them. CDR3 region: CASSPRALGTYNEQFF. The DNA for the CDR3 is TGTGCCAGCAGCCCTCGAGCCTTGGGGACCTACAATGAGCAGTTCTTC.

This clonotype was seen repeatedly, ten times or more. The rearrangement joins TRBV7-2 to TRBJ2-3, with 15 bases matching TRBD2. There are 17 residues in the CDR3. Looked up from germline, CDR1 is SGHTA and CDR2 is FQGNSA. J gave up 6 bases and V 2 bases, and 6 bases lay outside the gene matches. The CDR3 region has the DNA TGTGCCAGCAGCTTAAGGGGACTAGCGGGGGGCCGGGATACGCAGTATTTT. Translated, it gives CASSLRGLAGGRDTQYF.

This clonotype was observed a handful of times. CDR3 nucleotide sequence: TGTGCCAGTAAACAGGGAATGGGGAACACTGAAGCTTTCTTT. This gives the protein CASKQGMGNTEAFF. The chain links TRBV7-9 to TRBJ1-1; weak D call: TRBD1 (6 bases). Per the germline V gene, CDR1 is SEHNR and CDR2 is FQNEAQ (reference sequence). The CDR3 has 14 amino acids. Between the trimmed V and J ends, which lost 9 bases and 1 base, there was a span of 15 bases. Together with reference TRBV7-9 and TRBJ1-1, the CDR3 gives the full variable domain: DTGVSQNPRHKITKRGQNVTFRCDPISEHNRLYWYRQTLGQGPEFLTYFQNEAQLEKSRLLSDRFSAERPKGSFSTLEIQRTEQGDSAMYLCASKQGMGNTEAFFGQGTRLTVV.

The rearrangement uses TRBV2 and TRBJ1-2; possible D gene TRBD1, 5 bases. The CDR3 has 20 residues. The V gene lost 6 bases and the J gene lost 4 bases, with 33 bases spanning the gap. Germline lookup yields CDR1 SNHLY and CDR2 FYNNEI. DNA of the CDR3: TGTGCCAGCAGACGCACATCAGGCCTACCTAACAGGCCCGAATCCTATGGCTACACCTTC. Residues: CASRRTSGLPNRPESYGYTF.

The sample holds many counts of this clonotype. The chain combines TRBV11-2 with TRBJ2-5; 13 bases fit TRBD2. The junction had 8 bases not matched to a gene; V was cut back by 4 bases and J by 3 bases. CDR3 length equals 17 residues. Germline V gives CDR1 SGHAT, CDR2 FQNNGV. The CDR3: CASSYGRGLAGKETQYF. In DNA, the CDR3 is TGTGCCAGCAGCTACGGCAGGGGACTAGCGGGGAAAGAGACCCAGTACTTC.

In its sample, this clonotype was seen many times. The J gene is TRBJ2-7, the V gene TRBV7-6, with D maybe TRBD1 (6 bases). Trimming took 4 bases from V and 1 from J, leaving 11 bases between them. Germline V gene lookup returns CDR1 SGHVS and CDR2 FNYEAQ. CDR3 length equals 14 residues. CDR3: CASSSGQKSYEQYF. The CDR3 nucleotides are TGTGCCAGCAGCTCAGGACAGAAATCCTACGAGCAGTACTTC.

This clonotype was counted only a few times. The chain uses TRBV7-6 and TRBJ2-7; 8 nucleotides align to TRBD2. V was clipped by 3 bases and J by 2 bases; unmatched bases: 3. CDR1 and CDR2 from the germline V gene are SGHVS and FNYEAQ. CDR3 length equals 14 residues. Here the CDR3 reads CASSFGRVPYEQYF. The CDR3 DNA is TGTGCCAGCAGCTTCGGGAGGGTCCCCTACGAGCAGTACTTC.

This clonotype was seen a few times. The chain joins TRBV28 to TRBJ2-1; 7 bases map to TRBD2. The CDR3 is 15 amino acids. Trimming removed 10 bases from V and 2 bases from J; junction bases left unmatched: 11. The germline CDR1 and CDR2 sequences are MDHEN and SYDVKM. The CDR3 DNA is TGTGCCACTCGGGCCGCGAGCGGGGCCTACAATGAGCAGTTCTTC. The encoded protein is CATRAASGAYNEQFF.

Regarding this clonotype: A much bigger clone sits one base away, suggesting this may be a read error. The CDR3 ends on some other residue instead of the conserved phenylalanine or tryptophan, so this is likely a read error. The rearrangement links TRBV4-1 to TRBJ1-4; D is unresolved. V was trimmed by 1 base and J by 8 bases, leaving 14 bases between them. Germline CDR1 and CDR2: MGHRA and YSYEKL. The CDR3 contains 15 residues. DNA for the CDR3: TGCGCCAGCAGCCAAGTAGGTTCAGGAACAGAAAAACTGTTTTAT. Translating it yields CASSQVGSGTEKLFY.

There are a few counts of this clonotype. The chain has TRBV9 and TRBJ2-7, with 9 nucleotides matching TRBD1. The trim removed 0 bases at V and 7 bases at J, leaving 8 bases unmatched. The CDR3 is 15 amino acids. Germline CDR1 is SGDLS and CDR2 is YYNGEE. The CDR3 DNA is TGTGCCAGCAGCGTAGCTAGACAGGGGGTAGAAGAGCAGTACTTC. Translated: CASSVARQGVEEQYF.

This clonotype was detected ten times or more. The CDR3 is CASSSPQGTDTQYF. CDR3 nucleotides: TGTGCCAGCAGCTCCCCCCAGGGAACAGATACGCAGTATTTT. The chain has TRBV7-9 and TRBJ2-3, with D perhaps matching TRBD1 (5 bases). V was trimmed by 4 bases and J by 3 bases, leaving 11 bases between them. The V gene's germline CDR1 is SEHNR and CDR2 FQNEAQ (reference sequence). CDR3 size: 14 residues.

This clonotype was recorded many times. V gene TRBV6-2 or TRBV6-3 combines with J gene TRBJ2-1, with D possibly being TRBD2 (7 bases). Germline-derived CDR1 and CDR2 are MNHEY and SVGEGT. V shed 4 bases and J shed 2 bases, with 12 bases lying between them. The CDR3 spans 15 residues. This CDR3 reads CASSSGGGAYNEQFF. The CDR3 DNA sequence: TGTGCCAGCAGTTCCGGAGGGGGGGCCTACAATGAGCAGTTCTTC.